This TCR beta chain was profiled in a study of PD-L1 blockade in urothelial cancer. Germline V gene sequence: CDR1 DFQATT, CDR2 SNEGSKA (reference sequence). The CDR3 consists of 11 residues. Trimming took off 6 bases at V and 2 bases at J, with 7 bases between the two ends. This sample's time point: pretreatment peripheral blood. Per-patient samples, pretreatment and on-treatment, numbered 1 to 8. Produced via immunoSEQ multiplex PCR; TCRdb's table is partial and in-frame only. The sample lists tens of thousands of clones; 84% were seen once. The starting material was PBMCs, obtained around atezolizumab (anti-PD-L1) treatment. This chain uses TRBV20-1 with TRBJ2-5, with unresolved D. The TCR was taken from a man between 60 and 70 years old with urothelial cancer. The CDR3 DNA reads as TGCAGTGCCGCCCAGCAAGAGACCCAGTACTTC. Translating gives CSAAQQETQYF.